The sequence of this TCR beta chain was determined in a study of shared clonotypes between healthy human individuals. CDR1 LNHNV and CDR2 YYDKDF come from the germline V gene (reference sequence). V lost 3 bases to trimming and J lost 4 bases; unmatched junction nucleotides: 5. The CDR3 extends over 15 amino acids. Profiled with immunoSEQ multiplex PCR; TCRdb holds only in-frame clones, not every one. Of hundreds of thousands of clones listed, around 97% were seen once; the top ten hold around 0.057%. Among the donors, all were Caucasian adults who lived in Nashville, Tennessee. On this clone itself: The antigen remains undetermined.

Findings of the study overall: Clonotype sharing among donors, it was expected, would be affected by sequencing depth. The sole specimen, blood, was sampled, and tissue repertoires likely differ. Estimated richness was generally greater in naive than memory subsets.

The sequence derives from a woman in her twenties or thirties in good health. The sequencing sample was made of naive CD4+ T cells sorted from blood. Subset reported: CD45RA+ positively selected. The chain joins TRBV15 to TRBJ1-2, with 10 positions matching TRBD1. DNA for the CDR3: TGTGCCACCAGCAGCGCCGGGACAGGGGTCTATGGCTACACCTTC. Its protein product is CATSSAGTGVYGYTF.